Listed below are T cell receptor beta chains from one sample, sequenced in a study of blood T cells in healthy people across ages. TCRdb fed the 5' RACE reads into MiXCR, producing one record per CDR3 protein. The sample lists some 1.5 million distinct CDR3 sequences; 28% were seen once. Sequencing input: blood. These receptors came from a woman under 40 in good health. The CDR3 runs from the conserved cysteine through the conserved F or W. Each record gives: V gene, CDR3 protein.

>TRBV12-3/TRBV12-4
CASSFIGASGIEAFF
>TRBV6-5
CASRSEDRVPGYTF
>TRBV5-1
CASSLEIVGDTQYF
>TRBV10-3
CAISDSSGRPSYNEQFF
>TRBV12-3/TRBV12-4
CASGTTGGVRDNEQFF
>TRBV6-5
CASSYSFREGYGNSPLHF
>TRBV6-2/TRBV6-3
CASSRPRLGNYEQFF
>TRBV27
CASSADRRYGYTF
>TRBV7-9
CASRGAGPPYNEQFF
>TRBV11-2
CASSLLAGGPGELFF
>TRBV20-1
CSAVESASMETQYF
>TRBV6-5
CASTLGGGGSTEAFF
>TRBV12-3/TRBV12-4
CASSWDRNQPQHF
>TRBV10-1
CASSDIEGETQYF
>TRBV18
CASSPTRDGLDTQYF
>TRBV20-1
CSARDIAGPETQYF
>TRBV9
CASARDSVGSYEQYF
>TRBV28
CASEAGGETYEQYF
>TRBV20-1
CSAGSRGGRGDTQYF
>TRBV7-2
CASSLGRGGQGNGYTF
>TRBV29-1
CSSMATTYEQYF
>TRBV5-5
CASSFDPGGTGIRATRQYF
>TRBV7-2
CASSSSLVVAKNIQYF
>TRBV6-2/TRBV6-3
CASSYSWGSGGFDEQYF
>TRBV28
CASSLTGGVRYGYTF
>TRBV2
CAGRGEPYEQYF
>TRBV7-2
CASSSPHRGSYEQYF
>TRBV27
CASSFGTGSESQYF
>TRBV11-2
CAGSALQGPYEQYF
>TRBV11-3
CASSRNYDSEAFF
>TRBV28
CASSFDREQDTQYF
>TRBV28
CASSSQGARRWDEQFF
>TRBV13
CASRHRGSGTKNIQYF
>TRBV4-2
CASSQDQDTGELFF
>TRBV5-5
CASSRLPGLEAFEQFF
>TRBV10-3
CAISDPDRAYGYTF
>TRBV5-1
CASSLLAGGHEQYF
>TRBV2
CASTNRPAGSYETRYF
>TRBV3-1
CASSQMTGERSPLHF
>TRBV7-8
CASSFTTGGAQDTQYF
>TRBV7-9
CASRQGSIGYTF
>TRBV10-3
CAISGAPHEQYF
>TRBV18
CASSPITGGSAGELFF
>TRBV7-7
CASSRRQGSGETQYF
>TRBV3-1
CASSQGMGYEQYF
>TRBV2
CASNLGYETQYF
>TRBV29-1
CSVEDGLTDTQYF
>TRBV15
CATSRDGGTDTYEQYF
>TRBV9
CASSVGSDSYEQYF
>TRBV20-1
CSARDPRGQLSYNEQFF
>TRBV12-5
CASGASGRADNEQFF
>TRBV6-5
CATLVDYYGYTF
>TRBV2
CASERRGTDTQYF
>TRBV5-1
CASSLGDSVQETQYF
>TRBV6-2/TRBV6-3
CASSSPEGRLNTEAFF
>TRBV7-9
CASSPTGDREKLFF
>TRBV5-6
CASSKNGGAKNIQYF
>TRBV19
CASSTGGKNIQYF
>TRBV19
CASSIEPSGYTF